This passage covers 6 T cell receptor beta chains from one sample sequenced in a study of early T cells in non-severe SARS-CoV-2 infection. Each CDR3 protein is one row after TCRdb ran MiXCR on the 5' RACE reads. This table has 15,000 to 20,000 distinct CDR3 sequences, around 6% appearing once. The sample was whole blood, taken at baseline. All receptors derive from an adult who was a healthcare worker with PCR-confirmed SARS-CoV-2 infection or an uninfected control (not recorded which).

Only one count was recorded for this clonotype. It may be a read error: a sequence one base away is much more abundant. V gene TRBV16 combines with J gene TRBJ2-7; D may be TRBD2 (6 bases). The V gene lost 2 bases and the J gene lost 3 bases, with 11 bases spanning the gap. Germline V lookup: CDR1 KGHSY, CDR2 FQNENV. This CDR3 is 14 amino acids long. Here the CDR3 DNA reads TGTGCCAGCAGCCAACTGCGGGGAAACTACGAGCAGTACTTC. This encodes CASSQLRGNYEQYF. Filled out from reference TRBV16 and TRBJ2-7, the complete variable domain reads GEEVAQTPKHLVRGEGQKAKLYCAPIKGHSYVFWYQQVLKNEFKFLISFQNENVFDETGMPKERFSAKCLPNSPCSLEIQATKLEDSAVYFCASSQLRGNYEQYFGPGTRLTVT.

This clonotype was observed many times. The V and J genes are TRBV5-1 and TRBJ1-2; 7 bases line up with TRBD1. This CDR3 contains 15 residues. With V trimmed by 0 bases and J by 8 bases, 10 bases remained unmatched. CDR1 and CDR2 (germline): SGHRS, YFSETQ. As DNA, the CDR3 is TGCGCCAGCAGCTTGGGGGGACAGACTCAGGGAGGCTACACCTTC. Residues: CASSLGGQTQGGYTF.

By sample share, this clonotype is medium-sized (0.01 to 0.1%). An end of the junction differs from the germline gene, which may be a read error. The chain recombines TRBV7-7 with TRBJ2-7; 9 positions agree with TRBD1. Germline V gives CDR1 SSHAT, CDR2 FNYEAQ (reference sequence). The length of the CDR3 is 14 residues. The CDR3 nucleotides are TGTGCTAGCAGCTTGGGGACAGGGCCCAGCGAGCAGTACTTC. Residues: CASSLGTGPSEQYF.

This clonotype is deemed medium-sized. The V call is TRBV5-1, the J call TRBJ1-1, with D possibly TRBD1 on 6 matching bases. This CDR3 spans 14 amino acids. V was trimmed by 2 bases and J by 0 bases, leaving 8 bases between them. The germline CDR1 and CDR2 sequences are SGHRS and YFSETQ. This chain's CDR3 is CASSFRTVNTEAFF. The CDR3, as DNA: TGCGCCAGCAGCTTCCGGACAGTGAACACTGAAGCTTTCTTT.

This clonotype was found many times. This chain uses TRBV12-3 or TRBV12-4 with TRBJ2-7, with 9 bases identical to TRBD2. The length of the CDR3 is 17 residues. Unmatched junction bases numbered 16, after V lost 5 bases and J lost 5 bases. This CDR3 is CASSPGYVLAGTHEQYF. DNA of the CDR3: TGTGCCAGCAGTCCTGGGTATGTCCTAGCGGGGACCCACGAGCAGTACTTC.

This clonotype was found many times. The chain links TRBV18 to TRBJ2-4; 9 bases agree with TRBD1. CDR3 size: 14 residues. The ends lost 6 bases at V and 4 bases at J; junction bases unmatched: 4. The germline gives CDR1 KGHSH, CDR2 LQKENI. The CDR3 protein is CASSTGTGKNIQYF. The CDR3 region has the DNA TGTGCCAGCTCTACCGGGACAGGGAAAAACATTCAGTACTTC. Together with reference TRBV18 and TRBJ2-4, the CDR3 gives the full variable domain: NAGVMQNPRHLVRRRGQEARLRCSPMKGHSHVYWYRQLPEEGLKFMVYLQKENIIDESGMPKERFSAEFPKEGPSILRIQQVVRGDSAAYFCASSTGTGKNIQYFGAGTRLSVL.